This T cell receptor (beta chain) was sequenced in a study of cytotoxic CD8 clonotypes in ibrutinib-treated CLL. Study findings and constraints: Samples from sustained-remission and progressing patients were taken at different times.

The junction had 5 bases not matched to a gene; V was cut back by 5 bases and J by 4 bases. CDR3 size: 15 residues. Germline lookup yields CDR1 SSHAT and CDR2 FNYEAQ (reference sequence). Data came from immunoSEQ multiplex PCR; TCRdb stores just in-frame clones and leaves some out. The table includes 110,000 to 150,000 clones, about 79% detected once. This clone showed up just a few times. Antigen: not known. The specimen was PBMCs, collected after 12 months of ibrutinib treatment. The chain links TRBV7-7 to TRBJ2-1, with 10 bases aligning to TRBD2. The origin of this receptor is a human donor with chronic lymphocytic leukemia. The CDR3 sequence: CASSLGTSEYNEQFF. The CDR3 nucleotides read TGTGCCAGCAGCCTCGGGACTAGCGAGTACAATGAGCAGTTCTTC.